This TCR beta chain is drawn from a study of chemoradiotherapy in HPV16-positive cancers. Study as a whole: A couple of HPV16-positive patients' cells yielded candidate HPV-specific clones and common motifs.

Study conclusions and caveats: During treatment, candidate HPV-specific clones and E7-related motifs expanded in tumor. HPV-specific T cells were functionally defined from only a couple of HPV16-positive patients.

Concerning this clone: Antigen: not known.

Samples were taken several times over chemoradiotherapy. CDR3 length equals 15 residues. Germline V gene lookup returns CDR1 PRHDT and CDR2 FYEKMQ (reference sequence). V lost 4 bases to trimming and J lost 4 bases; unmatched junction nucleotides: 9. Assay used: immunoSEQ multiplex PCR; TCRdb lists only in-frame clones, some missing. The sample yields around 6,000 clones, over 75% seen once. The receptor was derived from a human donor with HPV-associated anogenital cancer. The V and J genes are TRBV13 and TRBJ1-2, with TRBD1 identical over 7 bases. The sequenced sample was tumor tissue, obtained from a patient who underwent chemoradiotherapy. Written as DNA, the CDR3 is TGTGCCAGCAGCTCCGATGTGACAGGGATCTATGGCTACACCTTC. It is translated as CASSSDVTGIYGYTF.